Here is one T cell receptor (beta chain) with its context. No antigen is known for it. A 5'RACE reaction primed in the constant segment made cDNA libraries of TCR alpha and TCR beta, and these carried sample barcodes and UMIs. MiXCR, run by TCRdb on the 5' RACE reads, gives a single entry per CDR3 protein. The sample includes around 200,000 distinct CDR3 sequences, approximately 17% of them seen just once. Looked up from germline, CDR1 is SNHLY and CDR2 is FYNNEI. This CDR3 spans 13 amino acids. Trimming took 4 bases from V and 4 from J, leaving 10 bases between them. This specimen comes from a study of T-cell memory formation after mild COVID-19. About the research overall: Most TCR clusters belonged to a single donor. Study-level points and caveats: Clones shrinking from day 15 to 85 showed even CD4/CD8 mixes; later expanders tilted CD4+.

The origin of this receptor is a man aged 18 to 29 who had mild COVID-19 (a few samples of this study predate the infection). Cell type and time point are not known. The sequencing input was PBMCs or a T cell subset sorted from them (not recorded which). This chain joins TRBV2 and TRBJ2-5; possible D gene TRBD1, 5 bases. The CDR3 region is CASSAGLGETQYF. The CDR3 coding sequence is TGTGCCAGCAGTGCAGGGTTGGGAGAGACCCAGTACTTC. The whole variable domain, filled in from reference TRBV2 and TRBJ2-5, reads EPEVTQTPSHQVTQMGQEVILRCVPISNHLYFYWYRQILGQKVEFLVSFYNNEISEKSEIFDDQFSVERPDGSNFTLKIRSTKLEDSAMYFCASSAGLGETQYFGPGTRLLVL.